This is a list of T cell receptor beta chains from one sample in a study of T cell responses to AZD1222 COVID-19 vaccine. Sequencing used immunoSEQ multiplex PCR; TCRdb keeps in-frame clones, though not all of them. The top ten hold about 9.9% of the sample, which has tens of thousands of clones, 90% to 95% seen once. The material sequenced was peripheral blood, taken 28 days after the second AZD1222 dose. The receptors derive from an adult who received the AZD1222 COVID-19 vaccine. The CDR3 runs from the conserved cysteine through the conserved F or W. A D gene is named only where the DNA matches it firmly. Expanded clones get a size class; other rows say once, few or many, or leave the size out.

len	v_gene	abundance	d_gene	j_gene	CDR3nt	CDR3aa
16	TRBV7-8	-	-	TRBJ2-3	TGTGCCAGCAGCTTATATCGGGGGTTCGGCACAGATACGCAGTATTTT	CASSLYRGFGTDTQYF
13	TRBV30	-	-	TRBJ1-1	TGTGCCTGGAGTGTAAGGACCGGACTAGAAGCTTTCTTT	CAWSVRTGLEAFF
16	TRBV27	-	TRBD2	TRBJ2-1	TGTGCCAGCAGTCCATTGACGGGACTAGCGGGTGGTGAGCAGTTCTTC	CASSPLTGLAGGEQFF
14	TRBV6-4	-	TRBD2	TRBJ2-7	TGTGCCAGCAGGGCCTCCGGGGCGGGGGGCGAGCAGTACTTC	CASRASGAGGEQYF
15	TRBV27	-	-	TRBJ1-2	TGTGCCAGCAGTCCCCTCTCCGGGATGCAAGGTGGCTACACCTTC	CASSPLSGMQGGYTF
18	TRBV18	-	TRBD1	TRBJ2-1	TGTGCCAGCTCCCCACCCAGCGGGACAGGGAGTCTCTACAATGAGCAGTTCTTC	CASSPPSGTGSLYNEQFF
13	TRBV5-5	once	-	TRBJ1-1	TGTGCCAGCAGCTTGTTGTCGAACACTGAAGCTTTCTTT	CASSLLSNTEAFF
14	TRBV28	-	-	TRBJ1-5	TGTGCCAGCAGTTCTCCCCGGGCTAATCAGCCCCAGCATTTT	CASSSPRANQPQHF
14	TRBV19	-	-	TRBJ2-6	TGTGCCAGTAGTCCCCGGCCTGGGGCCAACGTCCTGACTTTC	CASSPRPGANVLTF
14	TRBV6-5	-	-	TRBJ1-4	TGTGCCAGCAGACGGACGACCCAGTCTGAAAAACTGTTTTTT	CASRRTTQSEKLFF
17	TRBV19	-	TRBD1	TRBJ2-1	TGTGCCAGTAGTACCGAACAGGGGCGGATTCGGGGCAATGAGCAGTTCTTC	CASSTEQGRIRGNEQFF
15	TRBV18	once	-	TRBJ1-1	TGTGCCAGCTCACCAAATGAGGGGATTGGTACTGAAGCTTTCTTT	CASSPNEGIGTEAFF
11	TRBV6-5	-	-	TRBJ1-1	TGTGCCAGCAGTTACTCGGGTGAAGCTTTCTTT	CASSYSGEAFF
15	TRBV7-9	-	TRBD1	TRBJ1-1	TGTGCCAGCAGCTTAGCGGGACAGGGGGTCACTGAAGCTTTCTTT	CASSLAGQGVTEAFF
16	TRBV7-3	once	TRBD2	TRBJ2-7	TGTGCCAGCAGCCCTTCATGGGGAGGGACGAACTACGAGCAGTACTTC	CASSPSWGGTNYEQYF
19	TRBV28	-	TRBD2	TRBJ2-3	TGTGCCAGCAGTTCTAAGGTTGGCGGGAGGGCCCTAGGAGCAGATACGCAGTATTTT	CASSSKVGGRALGADTQYF
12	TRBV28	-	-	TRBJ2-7	TGTGCCAGCAGCGAGGCGCCCTACGAGCAGTACTTC	CASSEAPYEQYF
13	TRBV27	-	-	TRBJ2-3	TGTGCCAGCAGTTGGGTCCTGACAGATACGCAGTATTTT	CASSWVLTDTQYF
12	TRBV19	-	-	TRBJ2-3	TGTGCCAGTAGTTCCCTGGGGGCTACGCAGTATTTT	CASSSLGATQYF
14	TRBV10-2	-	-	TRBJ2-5	TGCGCCAGCAGTGTGATAGGGGCGGACGAGACCCAGTACTTC	CASSVIGADETQYF
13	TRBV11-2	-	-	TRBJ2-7	TGTGCCAGCAGCTTCAGGACGGTCTACGAGCAGTACTTC	CASSFRTVYEQYF
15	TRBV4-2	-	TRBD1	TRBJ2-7	TGTGCCAGCAGCCAAGATTGGGACAGGGTCTACGAGCAGTACTTC	CASSQDWDRVYEQYF
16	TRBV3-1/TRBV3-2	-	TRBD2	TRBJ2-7	TGTGCCAGCAGCCAAGATTCGCCGGGACTAAGCTACGAGCAGTACTTC	CASSQDSPGLSYEQYF
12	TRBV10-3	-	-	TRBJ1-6	TGTGCCATCAGTGAAGGAGGGTCACCCCTCCACTTT	CAISEGGSPLHF
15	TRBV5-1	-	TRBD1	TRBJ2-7	TGCGCCAGCAGCTTTACGGGACAGGCTACCTACGAGCAGTACTTC	CASSFTGQATYEQYF
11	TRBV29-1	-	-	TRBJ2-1	TGCAGCGCCCCCGGGGCAGGTGAGCAGTTCTTC	CSAPGAGEQFF
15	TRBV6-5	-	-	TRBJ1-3	TGTGCCAGCAGCCGACAGGTCACGGCTGGAAACACCATATATTTT	CASSRQVTAGNTIYF
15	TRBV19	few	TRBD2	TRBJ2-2	TGTGCCAGTAGTATACTCCTAGCGGGAACCGGGGAGCTGTTTTTT	CASSILLAGTGELFF
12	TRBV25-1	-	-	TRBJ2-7	TGTGCCAGCGCGGGAAGGCCCTACGAGCAGTACTTC	CASAGRPYEQYF
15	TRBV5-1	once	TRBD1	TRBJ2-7	TGCGCCAGCAGCTCGCTAGGGACAGGCTCCTACGAGCAGTACTTC	CASSSLGTGSYEQYF
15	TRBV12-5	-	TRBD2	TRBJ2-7	TGTGCTAGTGGTTTAGCGGGGGGCGCCTTCTACGAGCAGTACTTC	CASGLAGGAFYEQYF
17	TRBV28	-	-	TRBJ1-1	TGTGCCAGCAGTCCCGAGGGCCTCCAAGGGGGGAACACTGAAGCTTTCTTT	CASSPEGLQGGNTEAFF
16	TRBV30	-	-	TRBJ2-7	TGTGCCTGGAGTGTAAAGCGAACTAGACATACCTACGAGCAGTACTTC	CAWSVKRTRHTYEQYF
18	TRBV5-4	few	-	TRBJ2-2	TGTGCCAGCAGCTTGGGCTTAGAGACACGTACGGCCCTTCGGGAGCTGTTTTTT	CASSLGLETRTALRELFF
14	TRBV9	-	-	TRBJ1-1	TGTGCCAGCAGCGTAGTAGGGGGGCTCTCTGAAGCTTTCTTT	CASSVVGGLSEAFF
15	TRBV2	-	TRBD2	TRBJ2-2	TGTGCCAGCTCCCCCCCAACTAGCGGTGGCGGGGAGCTGTTTTTT	CASSPPTSGGGELFF
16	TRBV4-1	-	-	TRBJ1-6	TGCGCCAGCAGCCAAGAAAGCGGATTCTATAATTCACCCCTCCACTTT	CASSQESGFYNSPLHF
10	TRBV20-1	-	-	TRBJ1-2	TGCAGTGTCGCATCCTATGGCTACACCTTC	CSVASYGYTF
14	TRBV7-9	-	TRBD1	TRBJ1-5	TGTGCCAGCAGCTGGGACAGACCGAATCAGCCCCAGCATTTT	CASSWDRPNQPQHF
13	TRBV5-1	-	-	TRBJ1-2	TGCGCCAGCAGCTTAAGTGGGGACTATGGCTACACCTTC	CASSLSGDYGYTF
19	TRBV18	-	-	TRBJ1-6	TGTGCCAGCTCACCATTCGGCAGAGTCCAGGGTATGGTTAATTCACCCCTCCACTTT	CASSPFGRVQGMVNSPLHF
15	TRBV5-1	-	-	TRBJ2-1	TGCGCCAGCAGCTTGGGGGCCAGCTCCTACAATGAGCAGTTCTTC	CASSLGASSYNEQFF
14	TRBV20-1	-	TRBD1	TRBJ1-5	TGCAGTGCTAGTGGGGGACAGTTCAATCAGCCCCAGCATTTT	CSASGGQFNQPQHF